This TCR beta chain was sequenced during a study of blood T cell repertoires in COVID-19. The V gene's germline CDR1 is LNHDA and CDR2 SQIVND (reference sequence). CDR3 size: 12 residues. The V segment lost 9 bases and the J segment 6 bases; nucleotides outside the gene matches: 1. Which cohort a participant joined came from the clinical history participants gave. Clones were read by immunoSEQ multiplex PCR, and TCRdb kept only the in-frame ones, dropping some. The repertoire holds 200,000 to 250,000 clones, with roughly four fifths as singletons. This TCR came from a woman aged 40-49 years with acute COVID-19. The sequenced sample was PBMCs or T cells enriched from blood (not recorded which). V gene TRBV19 combines with J gene TRBJ1-5, with 11 positions matching TRBD1. CDR3 DNA: TGTGCCAGCGGACAGGGGGCTCAGCCCCAGCATTTT. Translated: CASGQGAQPQHF.